The rows below give T cell receptor beta chains drawn from one sample of a study of radiotherapy plus CTLA-4 blockade in lung cancer. TCRdb keeps only in-frame clones here, not all; method: immunoSEQ multiplex PCR. Of over 60,000 clones in the sample, roughly 84% were seen once. Material: peripheral blood, obtained from a patient treated with radiotherapy plus ipilimumab. All receptors come from a human donor with non-small cell lung cancer that progressed on radiotherapy plus ipilimumab. The CDR3 runs from the conserved cysteine through the conserved F or W. The order of the fields is CDR3 protein, V gene, D gene, J gene. A D gene is named only where the DNA matches it firmly.

cdr3_aa: CASSYTTANTGELFF
v_call: TRBV6-5
d_call: .
j_call: TRBJ2-2

cdr3_aa: CASSQDAALQETQYF
v_call: TRBV4-1
d_call: .
j_call: TRBJ2-5

cdr3_aa: CASSNLGFIWELEDTQYF
v_call: TRBV5-6
d_call: .
j_call: TRBJ2-3

cdr3_aa: CASSFSTSGYSYNEQFF
v_call: TRBV28
d_call: TRBD2
j_call: TRBJ2-1

cdr3_aa: CASSLTLDLYEQYF
v_call: TRBV5-1
d_call: .
j_call: TRBJ2-7

cdr3_aa: CATAPERGNEQFF
v_call: TRBV15
d_call: .
j_call: TRBJ2-1

cdr3_aa: CASSYSWGSRELFF
v_call: TRBV6-5
d_call: .
j_call: TRBJ2-2

cdr3_aa: CSARGTGFPANTGELFF
v_call: TRBV29-1
d_call: .
j_call: TRBJ2-2

cdr3_aa: CAWSRQGWAGELFF
v_call: TRBV30
d_call: TRBD1
j_call: TRBJ2-2

cdr3_aa: CASSQDGGATGNTIYF
v_call: TRBV4-1
d_call: .
j_call: TRBJ1-3

cdr3_aa: CASSRDLTGELFF
v_call: TRBV2
d_call: .
j_call: TRBJ2-2

cdr3_aa: CASSYEGDPEAFF
v_call: TRBV6-6
d_call: .
j_call: TRBJ1-1

cdr3_aa: CASSVTGTSETQYF
v_call: TRBV7-7
d_call: TRBD1
j_call: TRBJ2-5

cdr3_aa: CAWSRPGSYGYTF
v_call: TRBV30
d_call: .
j_call: TRBJ1-2

cdr3_aa: CASSGPDRGTNTIYF
v_call: TRBV2
d_call: TRBD1
j_call: TRBJ1-3

cdr3_aa: CASTGTGPLLMNTEAFF
v_call: TRBV28
d_call: TRBD1
j_call: TRBJ1-1

cdr3_aa: CASSSRTGPYGYTF
v_call: TRBV5-6
d_call: TRBD1
j_call: TRBJ1-2

cdr3_aa: CASTVPPDREAFF
v_call: TRBV6-6
d_call: .
j_call: TRBJ1-1

cdr3_aa: CASSLGGAGPEAFF
v_call: TRBV7-2
d_call: .
j_call: TRBJ1-1

cdr3_aa: CASTVLSGRSTDTQYF
v_call: TRBV21-1
d_call: .
j_call: TRBJ2-3

cdr3_aa: CASSITPSSGNTIYF
v_call: TRBV7-9
d_call: .
j_call: TRBJ1-3

cdr3_aa: CASSPGQDFGYTF
v_call: TRBV5-4
d_call: TRBD1
j_call: TRBJ1-2

cdr3_aa: CAISESTGRNTDTQYF
v_call: TRBV10-3
d_call: .
j_call: TRBJ2-3

cdr3_aa: CAWSDSHLRGPQHF
v_call: TRBV30
d_call: .
j_call: TRBJ1-5

cdr3_aa: CASSLAGENIQYF
v_call: TRBV5-1
d_call: .
j_call: TRBJ2-4

cdr3_aa: CAWSVAAGDGQYF
v_call: TRBV30
d_call: .
j_call: TRBJ2-5

cdr3_aa: CAISETPTAVGTEAFF
v_call: TRBV10-3
d_call: .
j_call: TRBJ1-1

cdr3_aa: CASSLGRDFGDTQYF
v_call: TRBV11-3
d_call: .
j_call: TRBJ2-3

cdr3_aa: CAERVGRLAAYEQYF
v_call: TRBV21-1
d_call: .
j_call: TRBJ2-7

cdr3_aa: CASRGTYSTDTQYF
v_call: TRBV6-5
d_call: .
j_call: TRBJ2-3

cdr3_aa: CASSATIETTDTQYF
v_call: TRBV6-1
d_call: .
j_call: TRBJ2-3

cdr3_aa: CASSAQGGQKFYNEQFF
v_call: TRBV25-1
d_call: TRBD2
j_call: TRBJ2-1

cdr3_aa: CASSTGQGVNQPQHF
v_call: TRBV5-4
d_call: TRBD1
j_call: TRBJ1-5

cdr3_aa: CASRKTGTRFSEQFF
v_call: TRBV6-6
d_call: TRBD2
j_call: TRBJ2-1

cdr3_aa: CASSLTGVSYNEQFF
v_call: TRBV5-6
d_call: .
j_call: TRBJ2-1

cdr3_aa: CASSPGGPRTYEQYF
v_call: TRBV4-1
d_call: .
j_call: TRBJ2-7

cdr3_aa: CASSPRLGRGRQPQHF
v_call: TRBV28
d_call: TRBD1
j_call: TRBJ1-5

cdr3_aa: CASSLALGAKNIQYF
v_call: TRBV5-1
d_call: .
j_call: TRBJ2-4

cdr3_aa: CASSLGDRDTTNYGYTF
v_call: TRBV5-1
d_call: TRBD1
j_call: TRBJ1-2

cdr3_aa: CASSLEGFSYNEQFF
v_call: TRBV5-1
d_call: .
j_call: TRBJ2-1

cdr3_aa: CASRTSGATYEQYF
v_call: TRBV7-2
d_call: TRBD2
j_call: TRBJ2-7

cdr3_aa: CASNRRLGGGQPQHF
v_call: TRBV19
d_call: .
j_call: TRBJ1-5

cdr3_aa: CASSLGQGTDTQYF
v_call: TRBV2
d_call: TRBD1
j_call: TRBJ2-3

cdr3_aa: CASRSTGSGAFF
v_call: TRBV28
d_call: .
j_call: TRBJ1-1

cdr3_aa: CSVERRGWGNYGYTF
v_call: TRBV29-1
d_call: .
j_call: TRBJ1-2

cdr3_aa: CASQEGWDLSYNEQFF
v_call: TRBV19
d_call: .
j_call: TRBJ2-1

cdr3_aa: CASSPVWGPSTDTQYF
v_call: TRBV18
d_call: .
j_call: TRBJ2-3

cdr3_aa: CAIKGVATDTQYF
v_call: TRBV10-3
d_call: .
j_call: TRBJ2-3

cdr3_aa: CASRGTGGDRTEKLFF
v_call: TRBV27
d_call: TRBD1
j_call: TRBJ1-4

cdr3_aa: CASTSNQGSYTEAFF
v_call: TRBV25-1
d_call: .
j_call: TRBJ1-1

cdr3_aa: CASSLGTSGRYEETQYF
v_call: TRBV7-9
d_call: TRBD2
j_call: TRBJ2-5

cdr3_aa: CASSSLWTANYGYTF
v_call: TRBV5-8
d_call: .
j_call: TRBJ1-2

cdr3_aa: CASSSGILAKNIQYF
v_call: TRBV5-4
d_call: .
j_call: TRBJ2-4

cdr3_aa: CAWSVQNTQYF
v_call: TRBV30
d_call: .
j_call: TRBJ2-3

cdr3_aa: CASSGQGKDQPQHF
v_call: TRBV6-4
d_call: TRBD1
j_call: TRBJ1-5